This T cell receptor beta chain is drawn from a study of cytomegalovirus exposure and HLA in healthy donors. Study overall: Clustering assigned 81% of the approximately 370 genotyped donors to the Caucasian-associated ancestry cluster.

Study-level points and caveats: The dataset shows that most TCR sequences were rare, while some public TCRs occurred in many donors. A previous analysis found most TCR beta V segments productive roughly 87% or roughly 30% of the time. According to reports, the classifier identified cytomegalovirus status with high specificity and sensitivity.

With respect to this clone: Its antigen is not identified.

Trimming cost V 3 bases and J 6 bases; bases outside gene matches: 9. Germline CDR1 is GTSNPN and CDR2 is SVGIG (reference sequence). The CDR3 loop spans 16 amino acids. The PCR contained 60 Vbeta and 13 Jbeta primers. Here immunoSEQ multiplex PCR was the method, and the copy in TCRdb shows in-frame clones only, minus some. Of about 170,000 clones listed, around 84% were seen once; the top ten hold roughly 2.5%. The chain has TRBV30 and TRBJ1-5; TRBD1 matches at 12 bases. The sequence was collected from a man younger than 45 in good health and CMV-seropositive. Sequenced: PBMCs. CDR3 nucleotides: TGTGCCTGGAGCGGTGTGGGGGGACAGGGGGCTCAGCCCCAGCATTTT. It yields the protein CAWSGVGGQGAQPQHF.